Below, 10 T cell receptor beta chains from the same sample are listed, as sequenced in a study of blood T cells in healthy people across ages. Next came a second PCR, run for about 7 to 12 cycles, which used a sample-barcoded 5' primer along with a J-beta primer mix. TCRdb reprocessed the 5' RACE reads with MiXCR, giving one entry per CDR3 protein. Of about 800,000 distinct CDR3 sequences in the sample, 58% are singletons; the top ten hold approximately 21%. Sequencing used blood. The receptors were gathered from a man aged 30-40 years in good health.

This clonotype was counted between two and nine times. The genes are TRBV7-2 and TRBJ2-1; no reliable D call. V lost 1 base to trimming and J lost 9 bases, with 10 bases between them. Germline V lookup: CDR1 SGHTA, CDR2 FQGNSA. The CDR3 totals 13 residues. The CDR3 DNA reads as TGTGCCAGCAGCTTAGACCTAACTACTGAGCAGTTCTTC. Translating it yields CASSLDLTTEQFF.

The CDR3 DNA sequence: TGCAGCGGAACGAAGAATGAAAAACTGTTTTTT. Translated, it gives CSGTKNEKLFF. This chain links TRBV29-1 with TRBJ1-4; D is unclear. Trimming left V 7 bases short and J 5 bases short, with 8 bases between. Germline V gives CDR1 SQVTM, CDR2 ANQGSEA. The CDR3 loop spans 11 amino acids. Full variable domain (missing parts from reference TRBV29-1 and TRBJ1-4): SAVISQKPSRDICQRGTSLTIQCQVDSQVTMMFWYRQQPGQSLTLIATANQGSEATYESGFVIDKFPISRPNLTFSTLTVSNMSPEDSSIYLCSGTKNEKLFFGSGTQLSVL.

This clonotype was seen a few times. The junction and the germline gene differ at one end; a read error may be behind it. DNA for the CDR3: TGTGCTAGCAGTTCGACAGGGGTTGAGACCCAGTACTTC. It specifies CASSSTGVETQYF. The rearrangement uses TRBV6-2 or TRBV6-3 and TRBJ2-5; 8 bases agree with TRBD1. This CDR3 comprises 13 residues. Looked up from germline, CDR1 is MNHEY and CDR2 is SVGEGT.

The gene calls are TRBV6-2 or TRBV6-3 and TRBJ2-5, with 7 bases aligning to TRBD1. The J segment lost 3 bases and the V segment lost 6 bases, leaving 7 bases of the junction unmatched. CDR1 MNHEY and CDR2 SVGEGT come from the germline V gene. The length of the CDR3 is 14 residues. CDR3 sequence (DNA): TGTGCCAGCAGCGAAGGGGGCCCTGAAGAGACCCAGTACTTC. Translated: CASSEGGPEETQYF.

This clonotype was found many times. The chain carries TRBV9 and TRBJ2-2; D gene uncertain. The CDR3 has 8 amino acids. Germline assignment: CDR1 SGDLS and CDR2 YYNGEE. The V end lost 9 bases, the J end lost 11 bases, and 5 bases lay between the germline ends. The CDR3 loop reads CATRELFF. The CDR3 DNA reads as TGTGCCACCCGAGAGCTGTTTTTT.

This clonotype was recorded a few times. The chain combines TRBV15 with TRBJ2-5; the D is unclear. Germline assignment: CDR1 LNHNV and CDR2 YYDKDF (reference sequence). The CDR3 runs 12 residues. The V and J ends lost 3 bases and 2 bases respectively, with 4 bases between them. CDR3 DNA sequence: TGTGCCACCAGCAGTCGGCAAGAGACCCAGTACTTC. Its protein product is CATSSRQETQYF. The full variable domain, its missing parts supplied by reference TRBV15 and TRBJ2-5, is DAMVIQNPRYQVTQFGKPVTLSCSQTLNHNVMYWYQQKSSQAPKLLFHYYDKDFNNEADTPDNFQSRRPNTSFCFLDIRSPGLGDTAMYLCATSSRQETQYFGPGTRLLVL.

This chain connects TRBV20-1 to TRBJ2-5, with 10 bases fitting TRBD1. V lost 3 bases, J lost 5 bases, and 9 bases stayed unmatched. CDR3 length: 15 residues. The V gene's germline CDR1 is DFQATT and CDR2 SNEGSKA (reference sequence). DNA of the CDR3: TGCAGTGCTAGTAACCGGGACAGGGGTTACGAGACCCAGTACTTC. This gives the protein CSASNRDRGYETQYF.

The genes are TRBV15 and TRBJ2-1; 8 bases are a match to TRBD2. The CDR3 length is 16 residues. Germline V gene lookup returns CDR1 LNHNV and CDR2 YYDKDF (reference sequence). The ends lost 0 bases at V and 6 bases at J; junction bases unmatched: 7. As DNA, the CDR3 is TGTGCCACCAGCAGAGACTCCAAGGCGGGAGGCAATGAGCAGTTCTTC. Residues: CATSRDSKAGGNEQFF.

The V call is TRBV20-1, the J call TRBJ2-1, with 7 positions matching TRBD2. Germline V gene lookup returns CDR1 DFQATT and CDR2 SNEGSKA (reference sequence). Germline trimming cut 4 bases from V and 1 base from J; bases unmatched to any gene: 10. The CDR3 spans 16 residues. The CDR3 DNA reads TGCAGTGCTATTGCGGGAGACAAGAATTCCTACAATGAGCAGTTCTTC. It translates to CSAIAGDKNSYNEQFF.

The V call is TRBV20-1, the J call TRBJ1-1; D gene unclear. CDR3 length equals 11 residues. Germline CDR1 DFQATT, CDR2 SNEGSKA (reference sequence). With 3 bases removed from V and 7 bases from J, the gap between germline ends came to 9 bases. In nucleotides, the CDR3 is TGCAGTGCTAGTCTTCAGTGTGAAGCTTTCTTT. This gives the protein CSASLQCEAFF.